The 19 T cell receptor beta chains given below trace back to one sample, sequenced in a study of blood T cell repertoires in COVID-19 (dated by TCRdb to 2018 to 2020). Library generation was performed with the immunoSEQ multiplex PCR assay. TCRdb mirrors the immuneACCESS table, restricted to in-frame sequences. Some clones are absent from its copies; in checked studies, under half trace to an unresolved V gene, and the reason for the others is unknown. The sample profile shows about 210,000 clones; over 75% of them were found once. Of the sample, roughly 5% is held by the ten largest clones. What was sequenced was peripheral blood. The receptors shown here come from a woman in her thirties or forties with acute or convalescent COVID-19.

The chain combines TRBV7-9 with TRBJ2-1; TRBD2 matches 9 bases. Germline V gene data show CDR1 as SEHNR and CDR2 as FQNEAQ (reference sequence). V was pared by 3 bases and J by 0 bases, with 9 bases of the junction left unmatched. The CDR3 runs to 18 residues. The CDR3 sequence: CASSFRLSSGGSYNEQFF. The CDR3 DNA follows: TGTGCCAGCAGCTTTCGGTTAAGTAGCGGGGGCTCCTACAATGAGCAGTTCTTC.

The chain is built from TRBV5-1 and TRBJ2-5; the D is unclear. Trimming took off 0 bases at V and 1 base at J, with 7 bases between the two ends. Germline CDR1 is SGHRS and CDR2 is YFSETQ. The CDR3 runs to 14 residues. Written as DNA, the CDR3 is TGCGCCAGCAGCTTGGGGGCACCCCAAGAGACCCAGTACTTC. It is translated as CASSLGAPQETQYF. Full variable domain (outside the CDR3, taken from reference TRBV5-1 and TRBJ2-5): KAGVTQTPRYLIKTRGQQVTLSCSPISGHRSVSWYQQTPGQGLQFLFEYFSETQRNKGNFPGRFSGRQFSNSRSEMNVSTLELGDSALYLCASSLGAPQETQYFGPGTRLLVL.

V gene TRBV4-1 combines with J gene TRBJ2-3, with D possibly being TRBD1 (5 bases). Germline CDR1 and CDR2: MGHRA and YSYEKL. CDR3 length equals 16 residues. Trimming stripped 0 bases from V and 7 bases from J, with 17 bases between. CDR3 sequence reads: CASSQDEGVLRNTQYF. Written as DNA, the CDR3 is TGCGCCAGCAGCCAAGATGAAGGGGTGCTTAGGAATACGCAGTATTTT.

This chain uses TRBV12-3 or TRBV12-4 with TRBJ1-6; possible D gene TRBD1, 6 bases. The ends were cut back, 8 bases at V and 5 bases at J, with 10 bases in the middle. The CDR3 runs 13 residues. In DNA, the CDR3 is TGTGCCAGCCGACAGGTGAATAATTCACCCCTCCACTTT. Amino acids: CASRQVNNSPLHF.

The V call is TRBV25-1, the J call TRBJ1-3; TRBD1 aligns across 7 bases. V gave up 5 bases and J gave up 3 bases; unmatched junction bases: 4. The CDR3 covers 14 residues. The germline V gene has CDR1 MGHDK and CDR2 SYGVNS. In DNA form, the CDR3 reads TGTGCCAGCAGTACAGGGGCTAGTGGAAACACCATATATTTT. Protein sequence: CASSTGASGNTIYF.

This chain links TRBV5-1 with TRBJ1-1; maybe TRBD1 (5 bases). Germline lookup yields CDR1 SGHRS and CDR2 YFSETQ. This CDR3 is 14 amino acids long. V lost 0 bases and J lost 2, with 8 bases in between. Here the CDR3 DNA reads TGCGCCAGCAGCTTGGAGACAGTAAACACTGAAGCTTTCTTT. Its translation: CASSLETVNTEAFF.

Written as DNA, the CDR3 is TGTGCCAGCAGCGAACTAGCGGGGGGACTCCAAGAGACCCAGTACTTC. This encodes CASSELAGGLQETQYF. This rearrangement joins TRBV5-6 to TRBJ2-5; 12 positions agree with TRBD2. V shed 4 bases and J 1 base; nucleotides not matched to a gene: 5. The CDR3 covers 16 residues. Germline V CDR1 and CDR2: SGHDT, YYEEEE.

The V gene is TRBV6-1, the J gene TRBJ1-2; D is possibly TRBD1 (5 bases). The CDR3 sequence is 14 residues long. Germline V gene sequence: CDR1 MNHNS, CDR2 SASEGT. Trimming pared 3 bases from V and 4 bases from J, leaving 12 bases between. The CDR3 DNA reads TGTGCCAGCAGTGATAAGCAGGGCCCCTATGGCTACACCTTC. It is translated as CASSDKQGPYGYTF.

This chain joins TRBV7-2 and TRBJ2-5, with 7 bases matching TRBD1. CDR1 and CDR2 from the germline V gene are SGHTA and FQGNSA. V was clipped by 1 base and J by 5 bases; unmatched bases: 1. The CDR3 extends over 13 amino acids. CDR3 loop: CASSLGDSETQYF. Here the CDR3 DNA reads TGTGCCAGCAGCTTAGGGGACAGTGAGACCCAGTACTTC.

This clone was detected only a few times. V usage is TRBV10-1 and J usage is TRBJ2-3, with 9 bases fitting TRBD1. V gave up 6 bases and J gave up 2 bases; unmatched junction bases: 0. The length of the CDR3 is 13 residues. In germline, CDR1 is WNHNN, CDR2 SYGVQD (reference sequence). CDR3 DNA sequence: TGCGCCAGCAGACAGGGGGCCACAGATACGCAGTATTTT. It specifies CASRQGATDTQYF.

The V call is TRBV5-1, the J call TRBJ2-1; 12 bases are a match to TRBD1. Germline values: CDR1 SGHRS, CDR2 YFSETQ. V lost 3 bases, J lost 8 bases, and 9 bases stayed unmatched. The CDR3 length is 16 residues. The CDR3 region is CASSSRWDRGHHEQFF. The DNA of the CDR3 is TGCGCCAGCAGCTCACGGTGGGACAGGGGGCACCATGAGCAGTTCTTC. Variable domain in full (rest from reference TRBV5-1 and TRBJ2-1): KAGVTQTPRYLIKTRGQQVTLSCSPISGHRSVSWYQQTPGQGLQFLFEYFSETQRNKGNFPGRFSGRQFSNSRSEMNVSTLELGDSALYLCASSSRWDRGHHEQFFGPGTRLTVL.

The rearrangement links TRBV29-1 to TRBJ2-1, with 8 bases that match TRBD1. The CDR3 contains 15 residues. Germline lookup yields CDR1 SQVTM and CDR2 ANQGSEA. V lost 3 bases and J lost 1; bases outside the gene matches: 5. Written as DNA, the CDR3 is TGCAGCGTTGACACAGACAGGGGTTCCTACAATGAGCAGTTCTTC. This sequence encodes CSVDTDRGSYNEQFF.

This sequence joins TRBV30 and TRBJ1-1; 7 nucleotides agree with TRBD1. Germline assignment: CDR1 GTSNPN and CDR2 SVGIG (reference sequence). This CDR3 comprises 16 residues. The V and J ends lost 3 bases and 0 bases, in that order; junction bases with no gene match: 10. The chain's CDR3 is CAWRADDREMNTEAFF. The CDR3 DNA follows: TGTGCCTGGAGGGCGGACGACAGGGAGATGAACACTGAAGCTTTCTTT.

The DNA for the CDR3 is TGTGCCACTGACGACGGGGATAGCAATCAGCCCCAGCATTTT. This gives the protein CATDDGDSNQPQHF. The rearrangement links TRBV24-1 to TRBJ1-5, with D unclear. This CDR3 region has 14 residues. CDR1 KGHDR and CDR2 SFDVKD come from the germline V gene. The V gene lost 10 bases and the J gene lost 0 bases, with 12 bases spanning the gap.

This chain joins TRBV18 and TRBJ2-3, with 7 bases matching TRBD2. The CDR3 extends over 16 amino acids. Germline lookup yields CDR1 KGHSH and CDR2 LQKENI. V dropped 6 bases and J dropped 2; count of bases not matched to a gene: 11. The CDR3 DNA reads TGTGCCAGCTCCACAAGCGGGGCGGGGGTCACAGATACGCAGTATTTT. Amino acid sequence: CASSTSGAGVTDTQYF.

J is TRBJ1-4 and V is TRBV5-1; 8 bases map to TRBD1. Germline CDR1 SGHRS, CDR2 YFSETQ. The trim removed 4 bases at V and 9 bases at J, leaving 11 bases unmatched. The CDR3 covers 15 residues. CDR3 residues: CASSPDTGGSQKLFF. The CDR3 DNA follows: TGCGCCAGCAGCCCGGATACAGGGGGGTCTCAAAAACTGTTTTTT. Combining the CDR3 with reference TRBV5-1 and TRBJ1-4 gives the whole variable domain KAGVTQTPRYLIKTRGQQVTLSCSPISGHRSVSWYQQTPGQGLQFLFEYFSETQRNKGNFPGRFSGRQFSNSRSEMNVSTLELGDSALYLCASSPDTGGSQKLFFGSGTQLSVL.

This chain uses TRBV9 with TRBJ2-1; TRBD1 matches at 7 bases. Trimming removed 0 bases from V and 8 bases from J; junction bases left unmatched: 14. The CDR3 runs 17 residues. Per the germline V gene, CDR1 is SGDLS and CDR2 is YYNGEE. In nucleotides, the CDR3 is TGTGCCAGCAGCGTAGGGGTGGAAGGGGGCCGGCCCCATGAGCAGTTCTTC. Encoded protein: CASSVGVEGGRPHEQFF.

This clone was counted only a few times. The V gene is TRBV7-2, the J gene TRBJ2-2; unclear D gene. The V and J ends lost 1 base and 5 bases respectively, with 5 bases between them. CDR1 and CDR2 (germline): SGHTA, FQGNSA. The CDR3 has 13 amino acids. The CDR3 DNA is TGTGCCAGCAGCTTAGATCGGACCGGGGAGCTGTTTTTT. It specifies CASSLDRTGELFF.

This clone appeared once. The rearrangement links TRBV4-2 to TRBJ1-2, with TRBD1 identical over 10 bases. The CDR3 is made up of 15 amino acids. Trimming removed 4 bases from V and 2 bases from J; junction bases left unmatched: 4. Germline CDR1 and CDR2: LGHNA and YNFKEQ. The CDR3, as DNA: TGTGCCAGCAGCCGAGGGGGACAGGGGAACTATGGCTACACCTTC. It is translated as CASSRGGQGNYGYTF.